A single sample is the source of the 14 T cell receptor beta chains below, sequenced in a study of CXCR3-negative and CXCR3-positive naive CD8 T cells. The method, 5' RACE with UMI labels, was used to prepare the TRB cDNA libraries. Reanalyzing the 5' RACE reads, TCRdb keeps one entry per CDR3 protein, without DNA. The table lists about 130,000 distinct CDR3 sequences, with around 0.27% in the top ten. What was sequenced was naive CXCR3- CD8+ T cells from blood. The subset here: CD45RO-CCR7+CD27+CD95- naive CD8+ T cells lacking CXCR3 (TNR3-). These receptors all stem from a human donor in good health. Some clones in this sample may be carry-over from other donors' samples.

The genes are TRBV28 and TRBJ1-1; TCRdb picks TRBD1, but there is no DNA to check that call. Germline CDR1 and CDR2: MDHEN and SYDVKM. The CDR3 contains 16 residues. This chain's CDR3 is CASSPLDWGRSTEAFF.

The CDR3 loop is CASSQEITSGGTSTDTHYF. The rearrangement joins TRBV4-3 to TRBJ2-3; the TCRdb D gene call, TRBD2, has no DNA to confirm it. The CDR3 loop spans 19 amino acids. In germline, CDR1 is LGHNA, CDR2 YSLEER.

The chain combines TRBV28 with TRBJ2-7; the D call of TRBD2 rests on TCRdb alone, since no DNA is present to check it. The V gene's germline CDR1 is MDHEN and CDR2 SYDVKM. The CDR3 is made up of 17 amino acids. CDR3 sequence reads: CASSLTHGLAVSYEQYF.

V is TRBV7-6 and J is TRBJ2-7. The CDR3 runs to 16 residues. Germline V gene data show CDR1 as SGHVS and CDR2 as FNYEAQ. This chain's CDR3 is CASSLDGVISPYEQYF. The whole variable domain, remainder taken from reference TRBV7-6 and TRBJ2-7, is GAGVSQSPRYKVTKRGQDVALRCDPISGHVSLYWYRQALGQGPEFLTYFNYEAQQDKSGLPNDRFSAERPEGSISTLTIQRTEQRDSAMYRCASSLDGVISPYEQYFGPGTRLTVT.

The chain is built from TRBV29-1 and TRBJ1-1; TCRdb selects TRBD1, and the lack of DNA leaves this call unchecked. Germline CDR1 is SQVTM and CDR2 is ANQGSEA. This CDR3 region has 13 residues. CDR3 loop: CSVEPPGATEAFF.

The chain combines TRBV12-3 or TRBV12-4 with TRBJ2-1; TCRdb picks TRBD1, but there is no DNA to check that call. The CDR3 extends over 15 amino acids. The CDR3 reads CASRMSGAGGDEQFF.

J is TRBJ1-3 and V is TRBV20-1; the TRBD1 assignment by TCRdb is unverifiable without DNA. The CDR3 has 15 residues. CDR1 is DFQATT, CDR2 SNEGSKA, per germline (reference sequence). CDR3 amino acids: CSASVPGAYGNTIYF.

This rearrangement joins TRBV28 to TRBJ2-7; TCRdb's D call, TRBD2, is unchecked because there is no DNA. The CDR3 is made up of 14 amino acids. Germline CDR1 is MDHEN and CDR2 is SYDVKM. CDR3 amino acids: CASSSLAGLYEQYF.

The chain carries TRBV6-5 and TRBJ2-3. The CDR3 consists of 12 residues. In germline, CDR1 is MNHEY, CDR2 SVGAGI. This chain's CDR3 is CASTAGTDTQYF.

The CDR3 protein is CASSLKGSRERTRWGYTF. The chain combines TRBV7-7 with TRBJ1-2; the D call from TCRdb, TRBD1, cannot be confirmed without DNA. The germline V gene encodes CDR1 SSHAT and CDR2 FNYEAQ (reference sequence). CDR3 size: 18 residues.

The CDR3 sequence is CSAGGGTSGTGELFF. This chain joins TRBV20-1 and TRBJ2-2; the D call from TCRdb, TRBD2, cannot be confirmed without DNA. CDR1 and CDR2 from the germline V gene are DFQATT and SNEGSKA (reference sequence). The CDR3 runs 15 residues.

The chain carries TRBV25-1 and TRBJ2-3; with no DNA, the TCRdb D assignment of TRBD2 cannot be verified. The V gene's germline CDR1 is MGHDK and CDR2 SYGVNS. This CDR3 has 15 amino acids. This CDR3 is CASSEALSGWDTQYF.

This chain connects TRBV5-1 to TRBJ2-3; TCRdb picks TRBD2, but there is no DNA to check that call. This CDR3 comprises 16 residues. In germline, CDR1 is SGHRS, CDR2 YFSETQ. The CDR3 sequence: CASRPGLAGSTDTQYF.

The chain combines TRBV21-1 with TRBJ2-7; TCRdb picks TRBD1, but there is no DNA to check that call. TRBV21-1 is shown as a pseudogene. CDR3 size: 14 residues. CDR3 in amino acids: CASQKQDISCEQYF.